A selection of T cell receptor beta chains follows, all from one sample in a study of T-cell reconstitution after alpha-beta-depleted transplantation in children. TCRdb independently ran MiXCR on the PCR reads; one entry per CDR3 protein. In the table there are a few hundred thousand distinct CDR3 sequences, roughly 27% of which are singletons. Sequenced material: PBMCs, taken before TCRalphabeta/CD19-depleted stem cell transplant. The receptors originated from a boy under two years old with Wiskott-Aldrich syndrome, due to receive a stem cell transplant. CDR3s include the opening cysteine and the closing phenylalanine or tryptophan. D genes are given only for firm matches. Size tells how often a clone was seen (once, few, many) or the class of an expanded clone, and some rows leave it out.

D gene	CDR3 length	clone size	V gene	J gene	CDR3 protein	CDR3 DNA
-	14	-	TRBV4-2	TRBJ2-7	CASSLTSPGYEQYF	TGTGCCAGCAGTCTCACCTCCCCTGGCTACGAGCAGTACTTC
-	16	once	TRBV10-2	TRBJ2-1	CASSELALKLYNEQFF	TGCGCCAGCAGTGAACTAGCCCTGAAACTCTACAATGAGCAGTTCTTC
-	17	few	TRBV10-3	TRBJ1-2	CAISESKAIYGPYGYTF	TGTGCCATCAGTGAGTCGAAAGCGATCTACGGGCCCTATGGCTACACCTTC
TRBD2	14	few	TRBV2	TRBJ2-7	CASSELGTRSEQYF	TGTGCCAGCAGTGAACTCGGGACTAGAAGCGAGCAGTACTTC
TRBD1	15	few	TRBV7-9	TRBJ1-4	CASSQPPGQDEKLFF	TGTGCCAGCAGCCAACCACCAGGACAGGACGAAAAACTGTTTTTT
-	13	few	TRBV4-2	TRBJ1-1	CASSQVGQGRAFF	TGTGCCAGCAGCCAAGTTGGGCAGGGTCGGGCTTTCTTT
-	15	-	TRBV5-1	TRBJ1-3	CASSLDSNSGNTIYF	TGCGCCAGCAGCTTGGACAGCAACTCTGGAAACACCATATATTTT
-	12	few	TRBV30	TRBJ1-1	CAWSVSNTEAFF	TGTGCCTGGAGTGTCAGTAACACTGAAGCTTTCTTT
TRBD1	14	few	TRBV7-8	TRBJ2-7	CASSSADRVYEQYF	TGTGCCAGCAGCTCGGCCGACAGGGTCTACGAGCAGTACTTC
-	17	-	TRBV12-3/TRBV12-4	TRBJ1-1	CASSLSSKIRVNTEAFF	TGTGCCAGCAGTTTAAGTAGTAAGATACGGGTGAACACTGAAGCTTTCTTT
TRBD1	16	-	TRBV12-3/TRBV12-4	TRBJ1-6	CASSPGQASYNSPLHF	TGTGCCAGCAGTCCTGGACAGGCTTCCTATAATTCACCCCTCCACTTT
TRBD2	14	-	TRBV10-3	TRBJ2-2	CATSLTSGRGELFF	TGTGCCACCAGCCTTACTAGCGGGAGAGGGGAGCTGTTTTTT
TRBD2	14	-	TRBV20-1	TRBJ2-7	CSARYSGSPYEQYF	TGCAGTGCTAGATACAGCGGGAGCCCCTACGAGCAGTACTTC
-	14	-	TRBV7-3	TRBJ2-2	CASSLQGSSGELFF	TGTGCCAGCAGCTTACAGGGGAGTTCCGGGGAGCTGTTTTTT
TRBD2	17	-	TRBV4-1	TRBJ2-5	CASSQATSGRAQETQYF	TGCGCCAGCAGCCAGGCAACTAGCGGGAGAGCCCAAGAGACCCAGTACTTC
-	16	few	TRBV7-2	TRBJ2-4	CASSLWGAEGLNIQYF	TGTGCCAGCAGCTTATGGGGTGCTGAGGGCTTAAACATTCAGTACTTC
-	11	-	TRBV3-1	TRBJ2-7	CASSRRNEQYF	TGTGCCAGCAGCCGGCGAAATGAGCAGTACTTC
TRBD2	14	-	TRBV2	TRBJ2-3	CASRQLAGEAPQYF	TGTGCCAGCAGGCAACTAGCGGGAGAGGCCCCGCAGTATTTT
-	13	few	TRBV19	TRBJ2-5	CASSIGGQETQYF	TGTGCCAGTAGTATAGGGGGTCAAGAGACCCAGTACTTC
-	13	-	TRBV15	TRBJ2-1	CATSRDLGGEQFF	TGTGCCACCAGCAGAGATCTGGGTGGGGAGCAGTTCTTC
TRBD2	17	few	TRBV12-3/TRBV12-4	TRBJ2-1	CASSPRISGLVMNEQFF	TGTGCCAGCAGCCCTCGGATTAGCGGGCTAGTTATGAATGAGCAGTTCTTC
TRBD2	15	-	TRBV29-1	TRBJ2-2	CSTSGSALNTGELFF	TGCAGTACTAGCGGGAGTGCCCTGAACACCGGGGAGCTGTTTTTT
TRBD2	13	-	TRBV28	TRBJ2-5	CASRLAGVETQYF	TGTGCCAGCAGGCTAGCGGGAGTTGAGACCCAGTACTTC
TRBD2	16	few	TRBV7-2	TRBJ2-1	CASSVRPLAGINEQFF	TGTGCCAGCAGTGTAAGGCCGCTAGCGGGGATCAATGAGCAGTTCTTC
TRBD1	14	-	TRBV18	TRBJ1-2	CASSPTGSHYGYTF	TGTGCCAGCTCTCCGACAGGGTCCCACTATGGCTACACCTTC
TRBD2	15	few	TRBV5-1	TRBJ2-7	CASSTTSGLSVEQYF	TGCGCCAGCAGCACCACCTCGGGACTATCCGTCGAGCAGTACTTC
TRBD1	15	few	TRBV12-3/TRBV12-4	TRBJ1-4	CASSFSGQGARKLFF	TGTGCCAGCAGTTTCTCCGGACAGGGGGCAAGAAAACTGTTTTTT
-	16	few	TRBV12-3/TRBV12-4	TRBJ2-2	CASSLRGGQFGGELFF	TGTGCCAGCAGTCTAAGGGGGGGGCAGTTCGGCGGGGAGCTGTTTTTT
-	15	few	TRBV5-1	TRBJ2-1	CASSLAPGDYNEQFF	TGCGCCAGCAGCTTGGCGCCAGGGGACTACAATGAGCAGTTCTTC
TRBD2	18	-	TRBV20-1	TRBJ2-3	CSARDGTSGIISPGAQYF	TGCAGTGCTAGAGATGGGACTAGCGGGATCATCTCCCCGGGGGCGCAGTATTTT
TRBD2	14	-	TRBV5-1	TRBJ2-3	CASSHGTSPDTQYF	TGCGCCAGCAGCCACGGGACTAGCCCAGATACGCAGTATTTT
-	17	few	TRBV11-2	TRBJ1-6	CASSRGVRELWNSPLHF	TGTGCCAGCAGCAGGGGGGTGAGGGAGTTGTGGAATTCCCCCCTCCACTTT
-	17	-	TRBV5-1	TRBJ1-3	CASSLVGHAVSGNTIYF	TGCGCCAGCAGCTTGGTTGGGCACGCTGTCTCTGGAAACACCATATATTTT
TRBD2	14	-	TRBV5-1	TRBJ2-2	CASSNGLAAGELFF	TGCGCCAGCAGCAACGGACTAGCGGCCGGGGAGCTGTTTTTT
-	15	once	TRBV28	TRBJ2-5	CASSLPPGVAETQYF	TGTGCCAGCAGTCTCCCCCCCGGAGTTGCAGAGACCCAGTACTTC